Below, 21 T cell receptor beta chains from the same sample are listed, as sequenced in a study of blood T cell repertoires in COVID-19. Sequencing was performed with immunoSEQ multiplex PCR; in TCRdb, only in-frame clones are kept and a portion is missing. The sample records under 300,000 clones, 70% to 90% being singletons. Material: peripheral blood. These TCRs come from a man in his thirties or forties who had recovered from COVID-19.

This clone showed up many times. Other nucleotide sequences in the sample specify the same CDR3. The rearrangement joins TRBV11-2 to TRBJ1-5; D remains ambiguous. V lost 1 base and J 7 bases, leaving 8 bases between the germline ends. The CDR3 is made up of 13 amino acids. Per the germline V gene, CDR1 is SGHAT and CDR2 is FQNNGV. CDR3 nucleotide sequence: TGTGCCAGCAGCTTAGGGGGAGGCCAGCCCCAGCATTTT. Encoded protein: CASSLGGGQPQHF.

This clone was detected ten times or more. The V and J genes are TRBV9 and TRBJ1-5; D unresolved. The V end was cut by 4 bases, the J end by 0 bases, with 8 bases between. Germline values: CDR1 SGDLS, CDR2 YYNGEE. CDR3 length equals 14 residues. In DNA form, the CDR3 reads TGTGCCAGCAGCTCCTTTTATAGCAATCAGCCCCAGCATTTT. Amino acid sequence: CASSSFYSNQPQHF.

The chain carries TRBV6-5 and TRBJ1-3; possible D gene TRBD1, 5 bases. V was trimmed by 0 bases and J by 11 bases, leaving 11 bases between them. The CDR3 has 13 amino acids. The germline V gene has CDR1 MNHEY and CDR2 SVGAGI. CDR3 nucleotides: TGTGCCAGCAGTTACTCGACGGGGGGATCCATATATTTT. This gives the protein CASSYSTGGSIYF.

The V and J genes are TRBV6-1 and TRBJ2-7; 9 bases are a match to TRBD1. Germline trimming cut 4 bases from V and 3 bases from J; bases unmatched to any gene: 10. Germline V gene data show CDR1 as MNHNS and CDR2 as SASEGT. The length of the CDR3 is 16 residues. As DNA, the CDR3 is TGTGCCAGCAGTGGCTACAGGGGGCAGAAGCTCTACGAGCAGTACTTC. Translating it yields CASSGYRGQKLYEQYF.

The genes are TRBV6-5 and TRBJ1-1; D uncertain. This CDR3 has 13 residues. Germline V lookup: CDR1 MNHEY, CDR2 SVGAGI. V was trimmed by 5 bases and J by 6 bases, leaving 13 bases between them. The CDR3 region has the DNA TGTGCCAGCAGTCCAGTGAGGCTTTCTGAAGCTTTCTTT. Protein: CASSPVRLSEAFF.

The rearrangement links TRBV5-1 to TRBJ2-7, with 8 positions matching TRBD1. Per germline, CDR1 SGHRS and CDR2 YFSETQ. This CDR3 spans 14 amino acids. The J segment lost 3 bases and the V segment lost 0 bases, leaving 2 bases of the junction unmatched. The CDR3 loop is CASSLEGTGYEQYF. The CDR3 DNA follows: TGCGCCAGCAGCTTGGAAGGGACAGGCTACGAGCAGTACTTC.

This clone was picked up a small number of times. The chain links TRBV4-2 to TRBJ2-7; TRBD2 matches 8 bases. CDR1 is LGHNA and CDR2 is YNFKEQ in the germline V gene. CDR3 size: 17 residues. J was trimmed by 1 base and V by 3 bases; bases with no gene match: 11. The CDR3 here is CASSQPSGRPFSYEQYF. The CDR3 DNA follows: TGTGCCAGCAGCCAGCCTAGCGGGCGACCCTTTTCCTACGAGCAGTACTTC.

This clone appeared once. The J gene is TRBJ1-6, the V gene TRBV30; D remains ambiguous. Per the germline V gene, CDR1 is GTSNPN and CDR2 is SVGIG (reference sequence). The CDR3 runs 12 residues. Trimming removed 3 bases at V and 7 bases at J, with 7 bases between. The CDR3 sequence is CAWSLVNSPLHF. Written as DNA, the CDR3 is TGTGCCTGGAGCCTCGTAAATTCACCCCTCCACTTT.

V is TRBV27 and J is TRBJ1-2; 8 bases agree with TRBD1. The J segment lost 6 bases and the V segment lost 7 bases, leaving 4 bases of the junction unmatched. CDR1 and CDR2 (germline): MNHEY, SMNVEV (reference sequence). This CDR3 has 12 amino acids. The CDR3 bases are TGTGCCAGCATCCCGGACAGGGATGGCTACACCTTC. It is translated as CASIPDRDGYTF.

V is TRBV18 and J is TRBJ2-2, with a tentative D call TRBD1 (6 bases). The CDR3 spans 15 residues. V lost 2 bases, J lost 3 bases, and 10 bases lay in between. CDR1 and CDR2 (germline): KGHSH, LQKENI. The CDR3 coding sequence is TGTGCCAGCTCACCAGGGGGCACCTACACCGGGGAGCTGTTTTTT. Translating it yields CASSPGGTYTGELFF.

The chain uses TRBV29-1 and TRBJ1-1; 7 positions match TRBD1. The germline V gene encodes CDR1 SQVTM and CDR2 ANQGSEA. J lost 6 bases, V lost 6 bases, and 7 bases had no gene match. The CDR3 is made up of 12 amino acids. The CDR3 loop is CSVGDREAEAFF. As DNA, the CDR3 is TGCAGCGTCGGAGACAGGGAGGCTGAAGCTTTCTTT. The full variable domain, rest sourced from reference TRBV29-1 and TRBJ1-1, is SAVISQKPSRDICQRGTSLTIQCQVDSQVTMMFWYRQQPGQSLTLIATANQGSEATYESGFVIDKFPISRPNLTFSTLTVSNMSPEDSSIYLCSVGDREAEAFFGQGTRLTVV.

This chain joins TRBV11-3 and TRBJ1-1; TRBD1 is a possible D gene (5 bases). This CDR3 is 15 amino acids long. V was shortened by 1 base and J by 0 bases, with 9 bases between the two germline ends. Per the germline V gene, CDR1 is SGHNT and CDR2 is YENEEA. The CDR3 nucleotides read TGTGCCAGCAGCTTAGGGGGGGGTTTGAACACTGAAGCTTTCTTT. Amino acid sequence: CASSLGGGLNTEAFF.

This chain connects TRBV5-6 to TRBJ2-7; 9 bases agree with TRBD1. Germline V gene lookup returns CDR1 SGHDT and CDR2 YYEEEE. The CDR3 runs 14 residues. The trim removed 4 bases at V and 2 bases at J, leaving 4 bases unmatched. The chain's CDR3 is CASSPGTGTYEQYF. As DNA, the CDR3 is TGTGCCAGCAGCCCCGGGACAGGGACCTACGAGCAGTACTTC.

The chain recombines TRBV6-5 with TRBJ2-1; possibly TRBD2 for D (6 bases). V was trimmed by 0 bases and J by 8 bases, leaving 14 bases between them. Per the germline V gene, CDR1 is MNHEY and CDR2 is SVGAGI. CDR3 length: 15 amino acids. CDR3 DNA: TGTGCCAGCAGTTACTCAGGGACTCTAGACGATGAGCAGTTCTTC. Its protein product is CASSYSGTLDDEQFF.

The chain is built from TRBV27 and TRBJ1-2; 7 bases align to TRBD1. The germline V gene encodes CDR1 MNHEY and CDR2 SMNVEV (reference sequence). The ends lost 5 bases at V and 4 bases at J; junction bases unmatched: 7. The CDR3 totals 14 residues. CDR3 DNA: TGTGCCAGCAGTCTAAAAGGGGGCGGCTATGGCTACACCTTC. Translating it yields CASSLKGGGYGYTF.

The chain is built from TRBV30 and TRBJ1-2; no reliable D call. Trimming removed 2 bases at V and 8 bases at J, with 21 bases between. The germline V gene has CDR1 GTSNPN and CDR2 SVGIG (reference sequence). The CDR3 contains 15 residues. DNA for the CDR3: TGTGCCTGGAGTCAATCCCGCCATGCCTCCGGGGGCTACACCTTC. Translating gives CAWSQSRHASGGYTF.

The rearrangement uses TRBV14 and TRBJ1-1, with unresolved D. Germline V CDR1 and CDR2: SGHDN, FVKESK. The length of the CDR3 is 11 residues. V was clipped by 7 bases and J by 3 bases, with 6 bases between them. This CDR3 reads CASTRDTEAFF. For the CDR3, the DNA is TGTGCCAGCACGAGGGACACTGAAGCTTTCTTT.

J is TRBJ1-2 and V is TRBV9; D unresolved. Germline V gives CDR1 SGDLS, CDR2 YYNGEE. The CDR3 is 16 residues long. The V gene lost 0 bases and the J gene lost 4 bases, with 16 bases spanning the gap. This CDR3 is CASSVANPGKAYGYTF. CDR3 DNA: TGTGCCAGCAGCGTAGCGAATCCAGGTAAAGCCTATGGCTACACCTTC.

This chain joins TRBV1 and TRBJ2-1; the tabulated D call, TRBD1, remains unverified against the DNA. TRBV1 is termed a pseudogene. The CDR3 is 16 residues long. The CDR3 spells CTSSLLRRQEYNEQFF. In nucleotides, the CDR3 is TGCACCAGCAGCCTCTTACGTCGACAGGAGTACAATGAGCAGTTCTTC.

This rearrangement joins TRBV6-5 to TRBJ1-1; perhaps TRBD1 as D (5 bases). Germline V CDR1 and CDR2: MNHEY, SVGAGI. The CDR3 consists of 11 residues. Trimming removed 6 bases from V and 11 bases from J, with 13 bases in between. CDR3: CASRAPGVAFF. The CDR3 DNA is TGTGCCAGCAGGGCCCCGGGGGTTGCTTTCTTT.

The CDR3 DNA sequence: TGTGCCACCAGCAGAGATCTCTTATCATCGCTAGTGGTGACTAATGAAAAACTGTTTTTT. Protein sequence: CATSRDLLSSLVVTNEKLFF. The chain employs TRBV15 and TRBJ1-4; no clear D gene. Germline CDR1 is LNHNV and CDR2 is YYDKDF (reference sequence). This CDR3 contains 20 residues. V gave up 0 bases and J gave up 2 bases, with 22 bases separating them.